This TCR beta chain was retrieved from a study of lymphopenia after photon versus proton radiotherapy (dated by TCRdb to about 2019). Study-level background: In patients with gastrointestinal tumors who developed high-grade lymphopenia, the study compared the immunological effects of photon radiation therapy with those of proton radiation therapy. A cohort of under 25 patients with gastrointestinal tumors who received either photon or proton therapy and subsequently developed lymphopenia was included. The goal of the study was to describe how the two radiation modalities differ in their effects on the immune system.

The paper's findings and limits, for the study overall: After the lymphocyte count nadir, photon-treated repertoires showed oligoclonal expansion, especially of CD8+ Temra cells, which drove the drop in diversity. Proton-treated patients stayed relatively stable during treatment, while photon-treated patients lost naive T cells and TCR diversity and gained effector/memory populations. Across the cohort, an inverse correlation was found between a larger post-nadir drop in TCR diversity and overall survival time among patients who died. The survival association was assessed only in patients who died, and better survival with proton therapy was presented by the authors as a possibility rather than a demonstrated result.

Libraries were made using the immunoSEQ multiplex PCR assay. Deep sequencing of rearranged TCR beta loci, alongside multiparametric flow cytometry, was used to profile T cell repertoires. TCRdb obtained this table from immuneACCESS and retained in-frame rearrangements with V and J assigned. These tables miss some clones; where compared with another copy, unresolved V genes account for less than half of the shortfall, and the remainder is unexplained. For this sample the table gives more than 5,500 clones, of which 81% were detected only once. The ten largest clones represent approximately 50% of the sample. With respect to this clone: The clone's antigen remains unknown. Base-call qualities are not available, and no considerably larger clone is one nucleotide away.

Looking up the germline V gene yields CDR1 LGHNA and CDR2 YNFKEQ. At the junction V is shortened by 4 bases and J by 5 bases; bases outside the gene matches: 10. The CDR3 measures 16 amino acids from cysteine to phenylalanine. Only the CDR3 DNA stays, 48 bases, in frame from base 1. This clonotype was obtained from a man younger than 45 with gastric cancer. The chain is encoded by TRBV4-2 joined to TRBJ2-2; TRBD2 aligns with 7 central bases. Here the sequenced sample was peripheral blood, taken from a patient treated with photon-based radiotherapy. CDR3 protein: CASSPQWAGETGELFF. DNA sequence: TGTGCCAGCAGCCCCCAGTGGGCGGGAGAAACCGGGGAGCTGTTTTTT.